This T cell receptor beta chain was observed in a study of neurological immune-mediated disorders. This clonotype was counted many times. V lost 5 bases to trimming and J lost 4 bases, with 14 bases between them. CDR1 SGHTA and CDR2 FQGNSA come from the germline V gene. The CDR3 totals 14 residues. MiXCR, applied by TCRdb to the 5' RACE reads, yields one record per CDR3 protein. The sample gives about 38,000 distinct CDR3 sequences, around 5% of which show up once; 8.5% to 10% is in the top ten. V is TRBV7-2 and J is TRBJ1-2, with no clear D. The TCR was taken from a man aged 18 to 30 in good health. The specimen sequenced was CD4+ T cells from blood. This chain's CDR3 is CASSHYDKIYGYTF. In nucleotides, the CDR3 is TGTGCCAGCAGCCATTACGACAAGATCTATGGCTACACCTTC.